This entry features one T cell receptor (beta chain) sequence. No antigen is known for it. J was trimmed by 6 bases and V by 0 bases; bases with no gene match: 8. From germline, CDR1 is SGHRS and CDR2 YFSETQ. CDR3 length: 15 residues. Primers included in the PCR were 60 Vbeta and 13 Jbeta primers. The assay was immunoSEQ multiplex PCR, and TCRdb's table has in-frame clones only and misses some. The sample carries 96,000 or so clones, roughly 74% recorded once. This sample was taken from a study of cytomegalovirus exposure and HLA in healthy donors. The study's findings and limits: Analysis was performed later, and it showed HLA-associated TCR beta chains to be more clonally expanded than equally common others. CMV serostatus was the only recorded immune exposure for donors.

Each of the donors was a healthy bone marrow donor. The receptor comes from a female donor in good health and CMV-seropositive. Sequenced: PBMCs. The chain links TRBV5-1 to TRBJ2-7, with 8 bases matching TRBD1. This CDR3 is CASSLATQGAGEQYF. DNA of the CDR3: TGCGCCAGCAGCTTGGCCACGCAGGGGGCGGGCGAGCAGTACTTC.